A selection of T cell receptor beta chains follows, all from one sample in a study of graft-versus-host responses after intestinal transplantation. Data came from immunoSEQ multiplex PCR; TCRdb stores just in-frame clones and leaves some out. This table holds about 70,000 clones, 90% to 95% found once. Their antigen targets remain unknown. The starting material was unstimulated CD8+ T cells sorted from spleen or lymph node cells, obtained before intestinal transplant. The receptors were gathered from a human donor who received an intestinal transplant. Both conserved end residues are part of each CDR3.

V | CDR3
TRBV30 | CASTPTGGNTGELFF
TRBV5-1 | CASSESNQETQYF
TRBV2 | CASSDGRDRGFPIQYF
TRBV13 | CASSSRGPEAFF
TRBV7-9 | CASSLAFLTSGFAGELFF
TRBV4-1 | CASMSRVDEKLFF
TRBV2 | CASSEFRAEAFF
TRBV27 | CASSLSQMMNTEAFF
TRBV28 | CASSRRGDMNTEAFF
TRBV30 | CAWSVPENTEAFF
TRBV5-1 | CASSSYGLDNEQFF
TRBV5-1 | CASSFDRNTEAFF
TRBV28 | CASSLNHIYEQYF
TRBV7-7 | CASSQTSGNEQFF
TRBV27 | CASSLYGETYNEQFF
TRBV5-1 | CASSSGTGADEAFF
TRBV19 | CASTYGQGAHTGELFF
TRBV28 | CASSFPLGGPTSNTYEQYF
TRBV23-1 | CASSHLKARVDHGYTF
TRBV28 | CASSILGLYNEQFF
TRBV11-2 | CASSLASGSNYEQYF
TRBV7-8 | CASSFQGAEQFF
TRBV13 | CASSFLAGGLDEQYF
TRBV7-9 | CASSLAGASGGVGELFF
TRBV19 | CASSIGLFGSRETQYF
TRBV4-1 | CASSQVGEYEQYF
TRBV27 | CASSFTYNEQFF
TRBV5-1 | CASSLGTEKANYGYTF